This paragraph reports one TCR beta chain. This clone has a handful of counts. No antigen is known for it. Per-base quality was not reported, and no clone a single base away is much larger than it. CDR1 and CDR2 are read off the germline V gene (reference sequence) as GTSNPN and SVGIG. Measured from the cysteine to the phenylalanine, the CDR3 is 14 residues long. The entry retains the CDR3 DNA only, 42 bases that are in frame from base 1. V lost 4 bases and J lost 4 bases, and the count of bases not matched to a germline gene is 6. These data originate in a study of beta chain features in type 1 diabetes (dated by TCRdb to 2016 to 2018). In the study overall: No differences in mean age, gender distribution, total cell number or subset yield were found between patients and healthy donors. A total of around 110,000,000 sorted cells were examined across all samples, and RNA yield correlated strongly with the number of cells per subset. The study compared the TCRB repertoires of sorted circulating CD4+ T cell subsets in recently diagnosed type 1 diabetes patients with those in matched healthy donors. Regulatory and stem cell-like memory subsets were obtained from only 8 patients and roughly 8 healthy donors, while naive and central memory subsets were obtained from all 30 or so donors. The investigation overall reported the following: Shorter templates might be favored by PCR, yet because patient and control samples were amplified and corrected together, any such skew would affect both groups equally. Because small numbers of individuals were included in the HLA sub-analyses, any influence of HLA type on TCRB rearrangement was left unresolved. Naive, central memory and regulatory TCRB repertoires appeared to be more similar among patients than among healthy donors. Fewer insertions and more nucleotide deletions at VDJ recombination sites were observed in patients with type 1 diabetes, implying thymic rearrangement abnormalities. Because cDNA rather than genomic DNA was sequenced, highly expressing activated cells could have been over-represented, although no difference in activation and CD3 levels was found between groups. A moderate but significant shortening of TCRB CDR3 length was observed in type 1 diabetes patients in all four CD4+ subsets.

All of the isolated RNA was reverse transcribed with the High Capacity cDNA Reverse Transcription Kit, so expressed TCRB transcripts were sequenced. Naive, central memory and regulatory T cell samples underwent deep immunoSEQ sequencing, averaging around 4 million total reads per sample. Sorted cells were lysed in RLT buffer, and RNA was extracted using DNase-treated RNeasy Micro or Mini kits according to cell number. Each cell subset was processed on its own to prevent cross-contamination, while patient and healthy donor samples were processed together. TCRB sequences were amplified from cDNA with the immunoSEQ multiplex PCR, producing 87-bp fragments spanning the CDR3 region. Sequencing of the amplicons was done on the Illumina HiSeq platform. In the paper's pipeline: Synthetic template baselines were used to correct PCR bias computationally, reads within Hamming distance 2 were collapsed together, and singletons that could not be merged were discarded. Reads were aligned against IMGT to assign V, D and J genes, CDR3 length and insertions or deletions at six rearrangement sites. Within each subset, clonotype counts were normalized to the number of sorted cells before true diversity and Gini coefficients were calculated with the tcR R package. Repertoire sharing was quantified using the overlap coefficient calculated on TCRB nucleotide sequences. TCRdb limited this immuneACCESS table to in-frame rearrangements with V and J called. A share of clones is missing; checked studies link under half to unresolved V genes, and the rest is unexplained. That table supplies the V and J calls and clone size; D and trimming were determined from the DNA. The sample table records 300,000 to 400,000 clones; 9.3% of these occur just once. The top ten hold around 1% of the sample.

From each donor, a single peripheral blood sample of about 100 mL on average was drawn into heparinised tubes. A BD FACSAria II and a panel including CD45RO, CCR7, CD25, CD127, CD95 and CD27 were used to sort naive, central memory, regulatory and stem cell-like memory CD4+ T cells. Purity was above 98% for every sorted population. PBMCs were isolated right away by Lymphoprep density gradient centrifugation and were stained directly, without culture. So that batch effects would be minimized, each experiment stained and sorted samples in pairs, pairing one healthy donor with one patient. The clonotype originates from a man under 40 with type 1 diabetes. Recombination connected TRBV30 to TRBJ2-2; 7 central bases correspond to TRBD1. Sequencing was performed on central memory CD4+ T cells from blood. The CDR3 is CAWMVSGGTGELFF. DNA sequence: TGTGCCTGGATGGTCTCAGGGGGCACCGGGGAGCTGTTTTTT. The CDR3, completed at both ends by the reference TRBV30 and TRBJ2-2 genes, gives the full variable domain SQTIHQWPATLVQPVGSPLSLECTVEGTSNPNLYWYRQAAGRGLQLLFYSVGIGQISSEVPQNLSASRPQDRQFILSSKKLLLSDSGFYLCAWMVSGGTGELFFGEGSRLTVL.